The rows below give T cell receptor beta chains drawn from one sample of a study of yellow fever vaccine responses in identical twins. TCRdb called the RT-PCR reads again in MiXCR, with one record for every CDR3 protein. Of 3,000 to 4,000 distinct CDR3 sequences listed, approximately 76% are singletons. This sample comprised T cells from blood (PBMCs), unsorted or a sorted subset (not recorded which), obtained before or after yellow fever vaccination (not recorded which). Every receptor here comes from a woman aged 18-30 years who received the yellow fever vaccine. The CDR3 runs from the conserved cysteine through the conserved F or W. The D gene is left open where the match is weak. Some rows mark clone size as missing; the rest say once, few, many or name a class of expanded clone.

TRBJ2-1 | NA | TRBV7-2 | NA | CASSLVSERYNEQFF | TGTGCCAGCAGCTTAGTTTCTGAGCGGTACAATGAGCAGTTCTTC
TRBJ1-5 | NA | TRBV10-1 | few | CASTQCRQVRQPQHF | TGCGCCAGCACCCAGTGTAGGCAGGTACGTCAGCCCCAGCATTTT
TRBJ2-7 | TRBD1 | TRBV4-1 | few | CASSQEGQGAYEQYF | TGCGCCAGCAGCCAAGAAGGACAGGGTGCCTACGAGCAGTACTTC
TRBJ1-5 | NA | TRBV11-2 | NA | CASSAPAAEGGWNQPQHF | TGTGCCAGCAGCGCCCCAGCCGCCGAGGGGGGTTGGAATCAGCCCCAGCATTTT
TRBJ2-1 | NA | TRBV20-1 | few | CSARTEWSDEQFF | TGCAGTGCTAGGACTGAGTGGTCGGATGAGCAGTTCTTC
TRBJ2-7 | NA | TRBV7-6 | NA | CASSLRQGRVDEQYF | TGTGCCAGCAGCTTAAGACAGGGGAGGGTGGACGAGCAGTACTTC
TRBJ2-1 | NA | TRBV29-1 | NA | CSVVTWGYNEQFF | TGCAGCGTTGTGACGTGGGGCTACAATGAGCAGTTCTTC
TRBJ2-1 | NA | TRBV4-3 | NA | CASSQRGSYNEQFF | TGCGCCAGCAGCCAAAGGGGTTCCTACAATGAGCAGTTCTTC
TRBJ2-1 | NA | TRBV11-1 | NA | CASSFQDKYNEQFF | TGTGCCAGCAGCTTTCAGGACAAGTACAATGAGCAGTTCTTC
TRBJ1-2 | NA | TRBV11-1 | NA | CASSLRQDGYTF | TGTGCCAGCAGCTTACGTCAGGATGGCTACACCTTC
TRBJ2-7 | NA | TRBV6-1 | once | CASSIQASTYEQYF | TGTGCCAGCAGTATCCAGGCGTCCACCTACGAGCAGTACTTC
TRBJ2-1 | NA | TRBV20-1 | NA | CSASGGYNEQFF | TGCAGTGCTAGTGGCGGCTACAATGAGCAGTTCTTC
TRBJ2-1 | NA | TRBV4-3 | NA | CASSQDHGDEQFF | TGCGCCAGCAGCCAAGATCACGGCGATGAGCAGTTCTTC
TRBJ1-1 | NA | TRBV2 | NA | CASSVGTHTEAFF | TGTGCCAGCAGTGTGGGGACGCACACTGAAGCTTTCTTT
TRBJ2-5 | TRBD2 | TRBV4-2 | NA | CASSPDLAGHQETQYF | TGTGCCAGCAGCCCCGATCTAGCGGGCCACCAAGAGACCCAGTACTTC
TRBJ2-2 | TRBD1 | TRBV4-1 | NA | CASSFRTGEATGELFF | TGCGCCAGCAGCTTCCGGACAGGAGAGGCCACCGGGGAGCTGTTTTTT
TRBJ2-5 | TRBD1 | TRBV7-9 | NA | CASSSRDRGFREETQYF | TGTGCCAGCAGCTCCCGGGACAGGGGTTTTAGAGAAGAGACCCAGTACTTC
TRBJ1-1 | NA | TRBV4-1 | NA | CASSQGRQGRTEAFF | TGCGCCAGCAGCCAGGGTCGTCAGGGGCGGACTGAAGCTTTCTTT
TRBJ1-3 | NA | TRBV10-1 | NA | CASSALDIIQGLGNTIYF | TGCGCCAGCAGTGCCCTTGACATAATACAGGGTCTTGGAAACACCATATATTTT
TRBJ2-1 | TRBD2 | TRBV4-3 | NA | CASSQDRLAGANEQFF | TGCGCCAGCAGCCAAGATCGGTTAGCGGGAGCCAATGAGCAGTTCTTC
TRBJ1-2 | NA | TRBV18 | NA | CASSPENYGYTF | TGTGCCAGCTCACCGGAAAACTATGGCTACACCTTC
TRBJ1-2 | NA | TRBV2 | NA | CASSEGTLAYGYTF | TGTGCCAGCAGTGAAGGGACACTAGCTTATGGCTACACCTTC
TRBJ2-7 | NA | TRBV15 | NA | CATSAGVSYEQYF | TGTGCCACATCGGCAGGTGTCTCCTACGAGCAGTACTTC
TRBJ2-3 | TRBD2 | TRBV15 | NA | CATSRTLAGGPADTQYF | TGTGCCACCAGCAGAACCCTAGCGGGAGGGCCTGCAGATACGCAGTATTTT
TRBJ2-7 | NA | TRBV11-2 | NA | CASSFGRIYEQYF | TGTGCCAGCAGCTTCGGCAGGATCTACGAGCAGTACTTC
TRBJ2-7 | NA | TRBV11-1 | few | CASSPTVGWDSYEQYF | TGTGCCAGCAGCCCCACCGTCGGGTGGGACTCCTACGAGCAGTACTTC
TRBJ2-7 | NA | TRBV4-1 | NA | CASSPAIQVDHEQYF | TGCGCCAGCAGCCCCGCCATCCAGGTAGACCACGAGCAGTACTTC
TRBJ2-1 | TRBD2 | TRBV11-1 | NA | CASSPLLGSGRAREYNEQFF | TGTGCCAGCAGCCCTCTGTTGGGTAGCGGGAGGGCCAGGGAGTACAATGAGCAGTTCTTC
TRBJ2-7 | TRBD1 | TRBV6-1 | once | CASSPGPGTGSYEQYF | TGTGCCAGCAGCCCTGGGCCCGGGACAGGATCCTACGAGCAGTACTTC
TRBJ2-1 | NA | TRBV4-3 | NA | CASSPAGSYNEQFF | TGCGCCAGCAGCCCAGCGGGCTCCTACAATGAGCAGTTCTTC
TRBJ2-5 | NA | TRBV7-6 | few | CASSLGWSGQETQYF | TGTGCCAGCAGCTTAGGCTGGAGCGGGCAAGAGACCCAGTACTTC
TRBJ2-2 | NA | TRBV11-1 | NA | CASPMSVGTGELFF | TGTGCCAGCCCTATGTCGGTGGGCACCGGGGAGCTGTTTTTT
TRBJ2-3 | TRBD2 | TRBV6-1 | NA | CASSSGGEDTQYF | TGTGCCAGCAGTAGCGGGGGGGAAGATACGCAGTATTTT
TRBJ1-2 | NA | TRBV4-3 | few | CASSPSIEYFYGYTF | TGCGCCAGCAGCCCCTCTATAGAATATTTCTATGGCTACACCTTC
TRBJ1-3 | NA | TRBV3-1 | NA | CASSHPERGTRSGNTIYF | TGTGCCAGCAGCCACCCAGAACGGGGCACCAGATCTGGAAACACCATATATTTT
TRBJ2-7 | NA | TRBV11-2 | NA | CASRGVSSYEQYF | TGTGCCAGCAGAGGTGTTAGCTCCTACGAGCAGTACTTC
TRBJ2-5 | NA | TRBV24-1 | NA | CATSDHQGISQETQYF | TGTGCCACCAGTGACCATCAGGGCATATCGCAAGAGACCCAGTACTTC
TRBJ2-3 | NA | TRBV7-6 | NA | CASSLEGGTSDTQYF | TGTGCCAGCAGCTTAGAAGGCGGGACCTCAGATACGCAGTATTTT
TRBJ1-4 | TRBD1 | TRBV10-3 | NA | CAISEGAATNEKLFF | TGTGCCATCTCAGAGGGGGCAGCAACTAATGAAAAACTGTTTTTT
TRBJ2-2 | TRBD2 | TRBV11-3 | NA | CASNHLSGGRETGELFF | TGTGCCAGCAACCACCTATCGGGGGGGAGAGAAACCGGGGAGCTGTTTTTT
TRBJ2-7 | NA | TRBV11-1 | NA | CASSLYSGALYEQYF | TGTGCCAGCAGCTTATATTCAGGGGCACTCTACGAGCAGTACTTC
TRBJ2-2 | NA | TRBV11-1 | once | CASSKTANTGELFF | TGTGCCAGCAGCAAAACAGCGAACACCGGGGAGCTGTTTTTT
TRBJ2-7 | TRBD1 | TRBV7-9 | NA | CASSLRDRDLPQSYEQYF | TGTGCCAGCAGCTTACGGGACAGGGATTTGCCCCAGTCCTACGAGCAGTACTTC
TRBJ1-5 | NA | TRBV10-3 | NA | CAISESGDLQPQHF | TGTGCCATCAGTGAGTCCGGCGACTTACAGCCCCAGCATTTT
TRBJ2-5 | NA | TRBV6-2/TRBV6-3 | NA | CASSWDEETQYF | TGTGCCAGCAGCTGGGACGAAGAGACCCAGTACTTC
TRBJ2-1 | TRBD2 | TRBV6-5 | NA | CASSSLAGGTNEQFF | TGTGCCAGCAGTTCACTAGCGGGAGGGACCAATGAGCAGTTCTTC